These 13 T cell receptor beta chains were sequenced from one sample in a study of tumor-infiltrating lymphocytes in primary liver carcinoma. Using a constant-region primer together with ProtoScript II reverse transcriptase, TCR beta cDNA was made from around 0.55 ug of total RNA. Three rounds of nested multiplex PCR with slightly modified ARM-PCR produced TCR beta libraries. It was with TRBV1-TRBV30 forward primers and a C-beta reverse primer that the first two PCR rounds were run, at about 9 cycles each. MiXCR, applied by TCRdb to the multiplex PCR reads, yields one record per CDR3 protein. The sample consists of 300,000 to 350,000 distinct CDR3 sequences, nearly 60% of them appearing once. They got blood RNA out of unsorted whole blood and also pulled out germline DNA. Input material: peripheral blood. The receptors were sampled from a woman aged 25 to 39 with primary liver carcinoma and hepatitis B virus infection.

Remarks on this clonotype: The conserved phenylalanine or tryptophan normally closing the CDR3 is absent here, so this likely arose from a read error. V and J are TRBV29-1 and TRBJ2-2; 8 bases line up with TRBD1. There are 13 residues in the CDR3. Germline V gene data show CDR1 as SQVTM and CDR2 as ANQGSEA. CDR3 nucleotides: TGCAGCGTTGGGGACAGGAACACCGGGGAACTGTTTCTT. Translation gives CSVGDRNTGELFL.

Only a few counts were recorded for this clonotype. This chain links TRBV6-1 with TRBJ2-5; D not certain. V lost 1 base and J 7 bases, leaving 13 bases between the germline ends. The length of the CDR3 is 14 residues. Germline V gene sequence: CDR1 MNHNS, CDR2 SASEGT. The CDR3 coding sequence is TGTGCCAGCAGTGAAGGCCCCGATGGGTGGACCCAGTACTTC. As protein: CASSEGPDGWTQYF.

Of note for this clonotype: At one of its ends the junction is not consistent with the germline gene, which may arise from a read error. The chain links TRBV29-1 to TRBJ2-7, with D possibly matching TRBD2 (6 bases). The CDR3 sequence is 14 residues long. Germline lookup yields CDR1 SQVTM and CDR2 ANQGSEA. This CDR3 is CRVEGPGRDYEQYF. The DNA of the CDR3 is TGCAGGGTTGAAGGTCCCGGGAGAGACTACGAGCAGTACTTC.

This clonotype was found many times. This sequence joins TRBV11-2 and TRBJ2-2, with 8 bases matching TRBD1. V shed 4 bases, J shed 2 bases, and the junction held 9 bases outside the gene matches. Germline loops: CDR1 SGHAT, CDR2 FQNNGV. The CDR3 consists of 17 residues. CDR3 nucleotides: TGTGCCAGCAGCTCCACGACAGGGGCATACAACACCGGGGAGCTGTTTTTT. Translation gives CASSSTTGAYNTGELFF.

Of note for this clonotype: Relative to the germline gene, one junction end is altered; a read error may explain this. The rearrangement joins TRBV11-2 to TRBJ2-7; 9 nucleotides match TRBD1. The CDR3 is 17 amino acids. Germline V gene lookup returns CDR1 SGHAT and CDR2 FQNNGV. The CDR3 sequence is CASSPTLTGGSSYEQYF. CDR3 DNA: TGTGCCAGCAGCCCCACCTTGACAGGGGGATCCTCCTACGAACAGTACTTC.

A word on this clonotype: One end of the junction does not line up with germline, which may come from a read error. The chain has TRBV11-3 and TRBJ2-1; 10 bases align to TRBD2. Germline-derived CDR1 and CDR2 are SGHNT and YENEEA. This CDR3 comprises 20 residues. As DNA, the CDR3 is TGTGCCAGCAGCTTAGGGCCCTTGGGTAGCGGGGGGCTCTCCTATAATGAGCAGTTCTTC. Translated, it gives CASSLGPLGSGGLSYNEQFF.

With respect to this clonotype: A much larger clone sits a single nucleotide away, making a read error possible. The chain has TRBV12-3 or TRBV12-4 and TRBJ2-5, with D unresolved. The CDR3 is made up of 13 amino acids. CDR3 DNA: TGTGCCAGCAGTTTAGACCGCGGAGAGACCCATTACTTC. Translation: CASSLDRGETHYF.

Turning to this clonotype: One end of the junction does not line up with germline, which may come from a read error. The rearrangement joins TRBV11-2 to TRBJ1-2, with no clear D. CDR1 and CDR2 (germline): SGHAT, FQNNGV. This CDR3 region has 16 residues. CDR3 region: CASNLNPQIVNYGYTF. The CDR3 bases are TGTGCCAGCAACTTAAACCCTCAGATTGTGAATTATGGCTACACCTTC.

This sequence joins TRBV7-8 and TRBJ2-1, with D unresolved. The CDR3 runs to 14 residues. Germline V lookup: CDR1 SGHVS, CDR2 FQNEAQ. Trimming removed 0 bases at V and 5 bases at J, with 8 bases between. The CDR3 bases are TGTGCCAGCAGCTTAGCTTCTCGGAACAATGAGCAGTTCTTC. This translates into CASSLASRNNEQFF.

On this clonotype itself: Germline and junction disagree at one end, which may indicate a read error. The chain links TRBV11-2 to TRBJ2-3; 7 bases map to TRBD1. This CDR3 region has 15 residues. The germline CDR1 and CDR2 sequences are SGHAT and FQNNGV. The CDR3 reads CASSLFGTATNTQYF. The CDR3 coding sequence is TGTGCCAGCAGCTTATTTGGGACAGCCACAAATACGCAATATTTT.

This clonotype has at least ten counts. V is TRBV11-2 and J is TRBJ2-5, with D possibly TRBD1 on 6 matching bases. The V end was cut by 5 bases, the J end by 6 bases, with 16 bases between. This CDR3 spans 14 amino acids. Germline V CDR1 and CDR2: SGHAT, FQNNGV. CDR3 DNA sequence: TGTGCCAGCAGCCGCCCAGGGGCCGAGAAGACCCAGTACTTC. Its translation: CASSRPGAEKTQYF.

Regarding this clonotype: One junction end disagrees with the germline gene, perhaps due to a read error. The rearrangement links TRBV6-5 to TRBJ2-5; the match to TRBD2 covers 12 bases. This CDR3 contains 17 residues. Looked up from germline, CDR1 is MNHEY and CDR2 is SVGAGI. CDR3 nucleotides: TGTGCCAGCAGTTACTCGGAGACTAGCGGGAGTCCTGAGACCCAGTGCTTC. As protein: CASSYSETSGSPETQCF.

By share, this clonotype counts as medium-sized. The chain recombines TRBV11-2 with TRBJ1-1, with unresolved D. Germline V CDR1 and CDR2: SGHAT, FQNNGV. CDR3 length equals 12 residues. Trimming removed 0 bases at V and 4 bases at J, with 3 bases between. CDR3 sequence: CASSLELTEAFF. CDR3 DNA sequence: TGTGCCAGCAGCTTAGAACTCACTGAAGCTTTCTTT.